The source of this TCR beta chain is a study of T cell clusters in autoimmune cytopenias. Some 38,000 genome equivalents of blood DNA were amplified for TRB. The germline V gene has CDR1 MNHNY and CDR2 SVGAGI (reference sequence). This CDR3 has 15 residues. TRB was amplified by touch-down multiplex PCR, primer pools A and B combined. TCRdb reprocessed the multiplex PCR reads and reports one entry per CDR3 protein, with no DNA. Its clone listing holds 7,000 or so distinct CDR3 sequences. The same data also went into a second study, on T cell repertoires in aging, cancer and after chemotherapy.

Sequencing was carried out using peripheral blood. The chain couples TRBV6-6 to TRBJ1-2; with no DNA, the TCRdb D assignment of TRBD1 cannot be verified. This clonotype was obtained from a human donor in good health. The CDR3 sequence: CASSYAKDRGYGYTF.